Sequencing of this TCR beta chain was carried out in a study of blood T cells in healthy people across ages. Study conclusions and caveats: A roughly linear age-dependent decrease characterized TCR beta diversity per million T cells. Since the PBMCs were unsorted, naive and antigen-experienced cells could not be conclusively compared. There were more naive CD4+ cells and higher diversity in long-lived donors than in aged donors.

Germline assignment: CDR1 SGHRS and CDR2 YFSETQ. This CDR3 comprises 15 residues. Details on this clonotype: What it binds is unknown.

Using a J-beta primer mix together with a sample-barcoded 5' primer, a second PCR was run for about 6 to 12 cycles. Per-sample output comprised a minimum of 2.5 million paired-end reads containing CDR3. TCRdb independently ran MiXCR on the 5' RACE reads; one entry per CDR3 protein. The sample yields around 970,000 distinct CDR3 sequences, about 51% seen once. This chain joins TRBV5-1 and TRBJ2-5, with D maybe TRBD2 (6 bases). Matching the DNA end better, TRBJ2-7 makes the J call doubtful. The specimen sequenced was blood. The clonotype was recovered from a woman aged 60-70 years in good health. Written as DNA, the CDR3 is TGCGCCAGCAGCTTTGGGACTCCTGCACCCTACGAGCAGTACTTC. As protein: CASSFGTPAPYEQYF.